The source of this TCR beta chain is a study of T cells after yellow fever vaccination. CDR3 size: 14 residues. Germline-derived CDR1 and CDR2 are MNHEY and SVGEGT. Deletions cut 8 bases from V and 0 bases from J, with 14 bases between. In its sample, this clonotype was seen many times. TCRdb itself ran the 5' RACE reads through MiXCR, one entry per CDR3 protein. The sample records hundreds of thousands of distinct CDR3 sequences, around 13% being singletons. V usage is TRBV6-2 or TRBV6-3 and J usage is TRBJ2-7; D not certain. The source is a man in his late teens or twenties who received the YFV17D yellow fever vaccine. Sequenced material: CD4+ T cells sorted from PBMCs, taken 15 days after the yellow fever booster vaccination. CDR3: CASGKSPVSYEQYF. CDR3 DNA: TGTGCCAGCGGCAAGAGCCCCGTCTCCTACGAGCAGTACTTC.